This T cell receptor (beta chain) is drawn from a study of T cell responses to AZD1222 COVID-19 vaccine. This clone was detected once. The target antigen is unknown. Notes on the study in general: Baseline seropositivity occurred in only six AZD1222 recipients. CD4 TCRs linked to vaccination spanned spike, dominating at 160-218 and 743-854. Every sample of the repertoires postdated the peak T cell response. Donors in the cohort were predominantly white British and more often female, and clonal diversity was possibly underestimated.

The CDR3 is made up of 15 amino acids. V lost 0 bases, J lost 4 bases, and 10 bases lay in between. Germline loops: CDR1 SGHVS, CDR2 FNYEAQ. The method was immunoSEQ multiplex PCR; TCRdb's version includes in-frame clones alone and lacks a portion of them. This repertoire shows approximately 140,000 clones, roughly 89% found once; its top ten account for roughly 5%. The source of this sequence is an adult in good health. The input for sequencing was peripheral blood, taken on day 0 of AZD1222 vaccination. The chain has TRBV7-6 and TRBJ1-3; a weak D match, TRBD1 (5 bases). CDR3 DNA: TGTGCCAGCAGCTTAGCCCAGGGACCGGGAAACACCATATATTTT. Encoded protein: CASSLAQGPGNTIYF.